This T cell receptor beta chain originates from a study of shared clonotypes between healthy human individuals. Study details: Per-donor plates numbered three CD4 naive, three CD4 memory, two CD8 naive and one CD8 memory.

The assay used deep level. Genomic DNA of every subset was divided equally among multiple immunoSEQ plates. The protocol was immunoSEQ multiplex PCR, while the TCRdb copy is restricted to in-frame clones and leaves out a portion. The table lists some 1 million clones, more than 65% of them singletons. Looked up from germline, CDR1 is MNHNS and CDR2 is SASEGT. The CDR3 runs 9 residues. Trimming stripped 3 bases from V and 11 bases from J, with 4 bases between. Sample: memory CD4+ T cells sorted from blood. Subset in this sample: CD45RA-negative fraction. V and J are TRBV6-1 and TRBJ1-1; D is unclear. The TCR was taken from a man between 18 and 35 years old in good health. For the CDR3, the DNA is TGTGCCAGCAGTGAGTTGGCTTTCTTT. It yields the protein CASSELAFF.